This T cell receptor (beta chain) was sequenced in a study of vaccination effects on CD4 cells after COVID-19. Pools of viral peptides were used by the ViraFEST assay to expand antigen-specific CD4+ T cells ahead of sequencing. Following culture for around 9 days, CD4+ T cells were isolated. V was clipped by 6 bases and J by 0 bases, with 16 bases between them. The V gene's germline CDR1 is MNHEY and CDR2 SMNVEV (reference sequence). The CDR3 is 16 amino acids. In the case of this clone: Its specificity is unknown.

TCRdb's copy holds only in-frame clones and misses some; the assay was immunoSEQ multiplex PCR. The data show about 54,000 clones, with 75% to 90% seen just once and more than 2% held by the top ten. The V and J genes are TRBV27 and TRBJ2-3; D gene unclear. Sequenced material: CD4+ T cells from PBMCs cultured with HCoV-229E spike peptides, taken before COVID-19 vaccination. This clonotype originated in a human donor who received a COVID-19 vaccine. For the CDR3, the DNA is TGTGCCAGCAGACACCAGGTGGCTTATAGCACAGATACGCAGTATTTT. This translates into CASRHQVAYSTDTQYF.